A selection of T cell receptor beta chains follows, all from one sample in a study of T cells in Graves' hyperthyroidism and ophthalmopathy. TCRdb ran MiXCR on the multiplex PCR reads and lists one entry per CDR3 protein. The sample lists 300,000 to 350,000 distinct CDR3 sequences; roughly 18% were seen once. The sequenced sample consisted of blood. The receptor source for this set is a woman aged 40 to 50 with Graves' ophthalmopathy. CDR3s include the opening cysteine and the closing phenylalanine or tryptophan. The D gene is left open where the match is weak.

TRBV6-2/TRBV6-3,TRBJ1-5,-,CASSPEQGGTLNQPQHF
TRBV4-1,TRBJ2-5,TRBD2,CASSQDRGLASETQYF
TRBV20-1,TRBJ2-7,-,CSARDDSESSYEQYF
TRBV20-1,TRBJ2-7,-,CSGSVQSSYEQYF
TRBV19,TRBJ2-5,-,CASSMGDTQGETQYF
TRBV7-3,TRBJ2-2,-,CASSSLPSKGYTGELFF
TRBV24-1,TRBJ2-2,TRBD1,CATTAGGTGELFF
TRBV6-1,TRBJ2-6,-,CASRETVSNSGANVLTF
TRBV20-1,TRBJ2-5,TRBD2,CSAAGLAGGGQETQYF
TRBV7-9,TRBJ2-7,TRBD2,CASRETGGRIYEQYF
TRBV7-2,TRBJ1-1,-,CASSLARGLGAEAFF
TRBV10-3,TRBJ1-2,TRBD1,CAISPEGTGGYGYTF
TRBV5-1,TRBJ2-2,TRBD1,CASSLRTGTNTGELFF
TRBV6-5,TRBJ1-1,-,CASSYSSDSYTEAFF
TRBV12-3/TRBV12-4,TRBJ2-5,TRBD2,CASSLARRSGMGETQYF
TRBV19,TRBJ2-5,TRBD1,CASSIAGQGGETQYF
TRBV6-1,TRBJ2-2,TRBD1,CASRGTASNTGELFF
TRBV6-5,TRBJ2-7,TRBD2,CASRGLASYEQYF
TRBV4-2,TRBJ2-2,-,CASSQGPQLEDDPGELFF
TRBV6-1,TRBJ1-6,-,CASSERGPLHF
TRBV20-1,TRBJ1-6,-,CSTQGGNNSPLHF
TRBV27,TRBJ1-5,-,CASSLSGLTYQPQHF
TRBV7-2,TRBJ1-1,-,CASRPDRLANTEAFF
TRBV12-3/TRBV12-4,TRBJ1-2,-,CASSLGPGRRLGYTF
TRBV29-1,TRBJ1-3,-,CSVELSSGNTIYF
TRBV12-3/TRBV12-4,TRBJ1-2,-,CASSDTGSGYTF
TRBV20-1,TRBJ2-7,TRBD2,CSARDRTPGGGISYEQYF
TRBV2,TRBJ2-5,TRBD2,CASRNPGTKETQYF
TRBV6-2/TRBV6-3,TRBJ2-7,TRBD1,CASSRTGTGAYEQYF
TRBV12-3/TRBV12-4,TRBJ1-6,-,CASSLGLSGPYNSPLHF
TRBV7-2,TRBJ2-7,TRBD2,CASSFGLATYEQYF
TRBV12-3/TRBV12-4,TRBJ2-7,-,CACSPPLFYEQYF
TRBV7-9,TRBJ2-7,-,CASSLYGEAYEQYF
TRBV7-9,TRBJ2-5,TRBD1,CASSPQGAWETQYF
TRBV5-1,TRBJ2-5,-,CASSLGTGLGETQYF
TRBV6-5,TRBJ2-2,-,CASSYSGGIGELFF
TRBV18,TRBJ1-1,-,CASSPPSIQNTEAFF
TRBV10-3,TRBJ2-6,TRBD2,CAISERLAGVNPGANVLTF
TRBV6-1,TRBJ1-3,-,CASSEAPRNTIYF
TRBV4-3,TRBJ2-7,-,CASSQDNGAYEQYF
TRBV11-2,TRBJ2-5,-,CASSLNSGRQETQYF
TRBV12-3/TRBV12-4,TRBJ2-7,-,CASGLTSSYERYF
TRBV28,TRBJ2-5,-,CATKHAETQYF
TRBV15,TRBJ1-1,-,CATSRVRRNTEAFF
TRBV3-1,TRBJ1-1,-,CASSQGSTAYTEAFF
TRBV6-5,TRBJ1-1,-,CASSLEARTETFF
TRBV6-2/TRBV6-3,TRBJ1-1,-,CASRPLSDKANTEAFF
TRBV19,TRBJ2-4,-,CASSINSGTDIQYF
TRBV11-2,TRBJ2-2,-,CASSEIVGTGELFF
TRBV6-1,TRBJ2-7,-,CASRSFPGKLEQYF
TRBV19,TRBJ1-1,-,CASIRGRAEAFF
TRBV20-1,TRBJ1-3,TRBD1,CSARLQGARNTIYF
TRBV12-3/TRBV12-4,TRBJ1-5,TRBD1,CASSYALQGAGNQPQHF
TRBV11-2,TRBJ2-7,-,CASSLFSGLPPYEQYF
TRBV6-2/TRBV6-3,TRBJ2-7,-,CASSPTGGPNYEQYF